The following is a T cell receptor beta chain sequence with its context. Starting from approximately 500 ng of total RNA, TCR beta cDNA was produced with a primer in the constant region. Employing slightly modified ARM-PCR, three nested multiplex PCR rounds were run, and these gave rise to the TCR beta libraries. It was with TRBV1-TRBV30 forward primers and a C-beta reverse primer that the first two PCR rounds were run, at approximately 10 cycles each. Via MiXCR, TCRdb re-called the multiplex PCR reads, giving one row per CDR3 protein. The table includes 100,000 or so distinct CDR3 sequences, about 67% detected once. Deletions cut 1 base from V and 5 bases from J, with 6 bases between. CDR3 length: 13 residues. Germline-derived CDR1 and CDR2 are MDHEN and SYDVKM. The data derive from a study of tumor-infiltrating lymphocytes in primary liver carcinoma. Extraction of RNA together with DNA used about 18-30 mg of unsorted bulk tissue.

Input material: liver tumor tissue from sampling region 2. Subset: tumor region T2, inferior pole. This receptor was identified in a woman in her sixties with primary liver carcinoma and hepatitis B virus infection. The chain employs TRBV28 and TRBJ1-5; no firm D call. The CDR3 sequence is CASSLYSYQPQHF. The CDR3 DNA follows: TGTGCCAGCAGTTTATATTCTTATCAGCCCCAGCATTTT.